The 3 T cell receptor beta chains below were found in one sample sequenced in a study of shared clonotypes between healthy human individuals. The naive CD8 fraction comprised CD45RO-negative cells positively selected for CCR7 and excluded terminally differentiated effector memory CD45RA+ cells. Assay: immunoSEQ multiplex PCR; the TCRdb copy retains only in-frame clones and omits some. The data show some 2,000,000 clones, approximately 94% seen once. The sample taken for sequencing was naive CD8+ T cells sorted from blood. The source of these receptors is a man aged 18 to 29 in good health.

The chain couples TRBV10-2 to TRBJ1-2, with 7 bases aligning to TRBD1. Losses at the gene ends were 3 bases for V and 8 bases for J; bases not matched to a gene: 9. Per germline, CDR1 WSHSY and CDR2 SAAADI. The CDR3 is 14 residues long. The CDR3 here is CASSDSLGQEGYTF. The CDR3 nucleotides read TGCGCCAGCAGTGACTCCCTTGGACAGGAGGGCTACACCTTC.

The V call is TRBV4-3, the J call TRBJ2-1; no definite D call. This CDR3 has 19 residues. CDR1 and CDR2 from the germline V gene are LGHNA and YSLEER. V was trimmed by 0 bases and J by 6 bases, leaving 24 bases between them. DNA of the CDR3: TGCGCCAGCAGCCAAGATCGTCCATTAGACTGGGAATTTACCAATGAGCAGTTCTTC. It encodes CASSQDRPLDWEFTNEQFF.

As regards this clone: Other DNA sequences in this specimen translate into the identical CDR3. The genes are TRBV5-1 and TRBJ2-1; D is undetermined. Between the trimmed V and J ends, which lost 2 bases and 3 bases, there was a span of 6 bases. Germline V gives CDR1 SGHRS, CDR2 YFSETQ. This CDR3 has 13 residues. The CDR3 spells CASSFAGYNEQFF. The CDR3 coding sequence is TGCGCCAGCAGCTTCGCAGGCTACAATGAGCAGTTCTTC.